Described below is a single T cell receptor beta chain sequence and its context. No antigen is known for it. Using its own MiXCR run on the reads, TCRdb lists one record per CDR3 protein. The table includes 450,000 to 600,000 distinct CDR3 sequences, about 33% detected once. Germline V lookup: CDR1 MNHEY, CDR2 SVGAGI. V lost 2 bases and J lost 6, with 12 bases in between. The CDR3 spans 14 residues. This specimen belongs to a study of T cell repertoires in cytomegalovirus infection. Material: cultured PBMCs, obtained from culture after CMV antigen stimulation. The chain carries TRBV6-5 and TRBJ2-3, with unresolved D. This clonotype originated in a human donor in good health (CMV status not recorded). Some clones in this sample may be carry-over from other donors' samples. The CDR3: CASSYGGSSDTQYF. The CDR3, as DNA: TGTGCCAGCAGTTACGGCGGTAGTTCCGATACGCAGTATTTT.